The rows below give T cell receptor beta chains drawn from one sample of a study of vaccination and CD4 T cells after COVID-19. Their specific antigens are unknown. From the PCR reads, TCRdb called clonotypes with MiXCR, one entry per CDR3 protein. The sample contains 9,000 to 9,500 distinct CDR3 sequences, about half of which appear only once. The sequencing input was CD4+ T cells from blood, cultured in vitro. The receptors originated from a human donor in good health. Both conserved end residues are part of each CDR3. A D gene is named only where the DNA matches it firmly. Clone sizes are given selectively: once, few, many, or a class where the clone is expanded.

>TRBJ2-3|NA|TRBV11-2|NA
TGTGCCAGCAGCTTAGAAGGCGGAAGCACAGATACGCAGTATTTT
CASSLEGGSTDTQYF
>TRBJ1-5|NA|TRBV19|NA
TGTGCCAGTAGTGGTCACCGAAGCAATCAGCCCCAGCATTTT
CASSGHRSNQPQHF
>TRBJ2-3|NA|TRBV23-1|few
TGCGCCAGCAGTCAATCGAGGGAGCGGAGCACAGATACGCAGTATTTT
CASSQSRERSTDTQYF
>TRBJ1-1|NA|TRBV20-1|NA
TGCAGTGCTAGAGATCAGGCAGACACTGAAGCTTTCTTT
CSARDQADTEAFF
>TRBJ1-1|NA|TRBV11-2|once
TGTGCCAGCAGCTTACGCAACCCGAACACTGAAGCTTTCTTT
CASSLRNPNTEAFF
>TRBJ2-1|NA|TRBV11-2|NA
TGTGCCAGCAGCTTAGGCGGGTTAGGCGAGCAGTTCTTC
CASSLGGLGEQFF
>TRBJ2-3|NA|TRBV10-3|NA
TGTGCCATCAGTGAGTCGAGGAGTCAGTCGAATACGCAGTATTTT
CAISESRSQSNTQYF
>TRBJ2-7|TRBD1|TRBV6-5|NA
TGTGCCAGCAGTTACTCGCCGGGACAGGGGCTCTTCTACGAGCAGTACTTC
CASSYSPGQGLFYEQYF
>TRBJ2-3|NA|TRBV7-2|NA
TGTGCCAGCAGTTTAAGACCAGATACGCAGTATTTT
CASSLRPDTQYF
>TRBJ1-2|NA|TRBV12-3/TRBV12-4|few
TGTGCCAGCACCCAAGTGGCCCGGGGCTACACCTTC
CASTQVARGYTF
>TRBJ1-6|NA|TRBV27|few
TGTGCCAGCAAGGACGAATTATGGTCCTATAATTCACCCCTCCACTTT
CASKDELWSYNSPLHF
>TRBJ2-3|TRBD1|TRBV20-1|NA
TGCAGTGCTGCCCCAGGACAGGGGACAGATACGCAGTATTTT
CSAAPGQGTDTQYF
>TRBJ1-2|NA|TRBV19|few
TGTGCCAGCCGCCTGTCCGGGAGCTATGGCTACACCTTC
CASRLSGSYGYTF
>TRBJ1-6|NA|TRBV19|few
TGTGCCAGTAGTATAGACATCGGGACGGGTAATTCACCCCTCCACTTT
CASSIDIGTGNSPLHF
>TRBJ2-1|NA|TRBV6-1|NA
TGTGCCAGCAGTACGGGACTCGAGCATGAGCAGTTCTTC
CASSTGLEHEQFF
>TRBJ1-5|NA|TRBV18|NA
TGTGCCAGCTCACCGGAAGGGGTCGGCAATCAGCCCCAGCATTTT
CASSPEGVGNQPQHF
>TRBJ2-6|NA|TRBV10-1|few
TGCGCCAGCAGTGAGTCCCGGACGACCAACGTCCTGACTTTC
CASSESRTTNVLTF
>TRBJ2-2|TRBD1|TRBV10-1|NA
TGCGCCAGCACCGGACAGGCGAGCACCGGGGAGCTGTTTTTT
CASTGQASTGELFF
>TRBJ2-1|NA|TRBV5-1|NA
TGCGCCAGCAGCGCTAGGACAGCAAGTAATGAGCAGTTCTTC
CASSARTASNEQFF
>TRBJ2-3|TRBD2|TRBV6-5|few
TGTGCCAGCAGTTCCACATGGGCGGGAGGGGGCACAGATACGCAGTATTTT
CASSSTWAGGGTDTQYF
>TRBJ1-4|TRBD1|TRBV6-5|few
TGTGCCAGCAGTTACGGACAGGGGGATGAAAAACTGTTTTTT
CASSYGQGDEKLFF
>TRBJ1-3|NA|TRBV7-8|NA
TGTGCCAGCAGCCTCTCTCAAGGACCCCCGGGGAACACCATATATTTT
CASSLSQGPPGNTIYF
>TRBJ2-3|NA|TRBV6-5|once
TGTGCCAGCAGTTACTCGATCGGGCAGACAGATACGCAGTATTTT
CASSYSIGQTDTQYF
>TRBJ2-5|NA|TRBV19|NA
TGTGCCAGTAGTTTTGGCAGCCAAGAGACCCAGTACTTC
CASSFGSQETQYF
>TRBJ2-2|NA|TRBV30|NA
TGTGCCTGGAGTGGACTAACCAAGAACACCGGGGAGCTGTTTTTT
CAWSGLTKNTGELFF
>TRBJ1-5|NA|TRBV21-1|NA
TGTGCCAGCAGCAAAGCCGGGGGAGGCTTAAATAGCAATCAGCCCCAGCATTTT
CASSKAGGGLNSNQPQHF
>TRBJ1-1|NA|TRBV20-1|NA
TGCAGTGCTAATGGGAACACTGAAGCTTTCTTT
CSANGNTEAFF
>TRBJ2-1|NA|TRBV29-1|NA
TGCAGCGTTGCACTAGCATCGGGGAATGAGCAGTTCTTC
CSVALASGNEQFF
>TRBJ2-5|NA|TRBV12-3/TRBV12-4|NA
TGTGCCAGCAGCCGCCAAACAGGGTTAGAGACCCAGTACTTC
CASSRQTGLETQYF
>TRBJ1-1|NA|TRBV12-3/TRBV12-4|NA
TGTGCCAGCAGTCTCCACCCGAACACTGAAGCTTTCTTT
CASSLHPNTEAFF
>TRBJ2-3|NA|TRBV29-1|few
TGCAGCGTTGTCATCCCCCCCACAGATACGCAGTATTTT
CSVVIPPTDTQYF
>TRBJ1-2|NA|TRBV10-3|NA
TGTGCCATCAGTGAGGACTTAAACTATGGCTACACCTTC
CAISEDLNYGYTF
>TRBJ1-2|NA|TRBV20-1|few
TGCAGTGCGGAAAGCGGCAGCCCTAAAGATGGCTACACCTTC
CSAESGSPKDGYTF
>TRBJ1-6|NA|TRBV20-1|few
TGCAGTGCCAGGAGTGGTAACCGCGGGAATTCACCCCTCCACTTT
CSARSGNRGNSPLHF
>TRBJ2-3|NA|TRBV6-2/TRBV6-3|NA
TGTGCCAGCAGTTACCTGGGGAAGGACGCAGATACGCAGTATTTT
CASSYLGKDADTQYF
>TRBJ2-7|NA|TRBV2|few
TGTGCCAGCAGCATGCTCAGGTGGGCGGGCGAGCAGTACTTC
CASSMLRWAGEQYF
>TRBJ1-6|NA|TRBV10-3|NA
TGTGCCATCAGTGAGCGGGGTTCACCCCTCCACTTT
CAISERGSPLHF
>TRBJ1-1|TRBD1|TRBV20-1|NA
TGCAGTGCTAGGAGGACAGGGCGGAACACTGAAGCTTTCTTT
CSARRTGRNTEAFF
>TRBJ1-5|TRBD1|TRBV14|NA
TGTGCCAGCAGCCAAGACTTACAGGGGGCGAATCAGCCCCAGCATTTT
CASSQDLQGANQPQHF
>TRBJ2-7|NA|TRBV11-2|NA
TGTGCCAGCCGCCTGGGGCTACTCTCCTACGAGCAGTACTTC
CASRLGLLSYEQYF
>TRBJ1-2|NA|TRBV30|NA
TGTGCCTGGAGGAAAGGAGGGGCTGGCTACACCTTC
CAWRKGGAGYTF
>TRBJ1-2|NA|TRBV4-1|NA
TGCGCCAGCAGCCAAGAGGGGTGGACGTTCCTAGACCCTAATGGCTACACCTTC
CASSQEGWTFLDPNGYTF
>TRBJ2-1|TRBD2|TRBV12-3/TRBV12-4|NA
TGTGCCAGCAGGGGTAGGAGGGGACTAGCGGGGAACAGTGAGCAGTTCTTC
CASRGRRGLAGNSEQFF
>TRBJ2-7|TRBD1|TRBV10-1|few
TGCGCCAGCCAGGGACAGGGGAAGGGCGAGCAGTACTTC
CASQGQGKGEQYF
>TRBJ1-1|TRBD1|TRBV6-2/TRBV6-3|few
TGTGCCAGCAGGATGACAGGGGTCACTGAAGCTTTCTTT
CASRMTGVTEAFF
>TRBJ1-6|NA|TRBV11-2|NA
TGTGCCAGCAGCCCCCTTCAGAATTCACCCCTCCACTTT
CASSPLQNSPLHF
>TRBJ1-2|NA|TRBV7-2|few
TGTGCCAGCAGCTCCCGGCCCCAGACAGGACATGGCTACACCTTC
CASSSRPQTGHGYTF
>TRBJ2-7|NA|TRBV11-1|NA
TGTGCCAGCAGCGGCCGGGACTTCAGCTCCTACGAGCAGTACTTC
CASSGRDFSSYEQYF
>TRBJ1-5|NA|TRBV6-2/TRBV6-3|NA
TGTGCCAGCACCCCCCAGGGGACCAGCAATCAGCCCCAGCATTTT
CASTPQGTSNQPQHF
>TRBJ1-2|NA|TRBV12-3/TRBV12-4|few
TGTGCCAGCAGTAATCCCGGGACGCTCTATGGCTACACCTTC
CASSNPGTLYGYTF
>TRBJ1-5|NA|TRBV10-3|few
TGTGCCATCAGTGATAGCAATCAGCCCCAGCATTTT
CAISDSNQPQHF
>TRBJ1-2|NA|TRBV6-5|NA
TGTGCCAGCAGTTACTCTACGGGAGACTATGGCTACACCTTC
CASSYSTGDYGYTF
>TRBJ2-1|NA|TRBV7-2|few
TGTGCCAGCAGCTTAGACTTCAGAAACAATGAGCAGTTCTTC
CASSLDFRNNEQFF
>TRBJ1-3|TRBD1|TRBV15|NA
TGTGCCACCAGCAGAGATTCGACAGGGGTAGGCTCTGGAAACACCATATATTTT
CATSRDSTGVGSGNTIYF